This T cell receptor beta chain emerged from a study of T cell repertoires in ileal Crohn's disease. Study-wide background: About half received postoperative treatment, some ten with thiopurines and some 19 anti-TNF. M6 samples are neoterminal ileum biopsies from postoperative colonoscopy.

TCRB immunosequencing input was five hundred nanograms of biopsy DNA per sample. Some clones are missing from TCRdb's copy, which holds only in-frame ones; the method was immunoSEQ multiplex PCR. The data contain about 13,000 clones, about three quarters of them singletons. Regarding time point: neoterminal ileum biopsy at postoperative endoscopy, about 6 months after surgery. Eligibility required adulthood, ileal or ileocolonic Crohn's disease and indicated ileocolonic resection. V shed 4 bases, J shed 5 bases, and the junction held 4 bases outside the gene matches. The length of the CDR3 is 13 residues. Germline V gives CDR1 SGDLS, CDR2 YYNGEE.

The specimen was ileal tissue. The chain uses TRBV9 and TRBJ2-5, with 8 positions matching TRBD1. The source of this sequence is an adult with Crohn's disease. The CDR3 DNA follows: TGTGCCAGCAGCATCCGGACAGGGGAGACCCAGTACTTC. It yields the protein CASSIRTGETQYF.